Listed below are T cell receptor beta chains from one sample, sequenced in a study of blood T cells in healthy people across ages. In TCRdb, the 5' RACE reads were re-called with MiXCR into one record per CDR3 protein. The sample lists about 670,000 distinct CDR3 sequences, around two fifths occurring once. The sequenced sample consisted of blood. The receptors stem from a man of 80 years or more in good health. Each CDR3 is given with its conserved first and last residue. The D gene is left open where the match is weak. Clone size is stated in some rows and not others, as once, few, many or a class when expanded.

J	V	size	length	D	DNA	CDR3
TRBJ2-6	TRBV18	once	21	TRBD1	TGTGCCAGCACACGTTTCTCCTCTCCGGGACAGGAAATTTCTGGGGCCAACGTCCTGACTTTC	CASTRFSSPGQEISGANVLTF
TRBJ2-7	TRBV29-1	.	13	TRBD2	TGCAGCGTTGCCCGGGCGGGAGCCTACGAGCAGTACTTC	CSVARAGAYEQYF
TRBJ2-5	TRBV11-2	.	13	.	TGTGCCAGCAGCTCCAACGCCCCGGGGTTAGAGTACTTC	CASSSNAPGLEYF
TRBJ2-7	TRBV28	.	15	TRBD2	TGTGCCAGCAGTTTCAGGCAAGCGGGAGTAAACGAGCAGTACTTC	CASSFRQAGVNEQYF
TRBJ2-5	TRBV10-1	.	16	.	TGCGCCAGCAGTGAGACAGGGCGCGGGTCTCTTGGGACCCAGTACTTC	CASSETGRGSLGTQYF
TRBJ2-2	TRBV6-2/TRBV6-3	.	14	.	TGTGCCAGCAAAGTGTCAGGGAACACCGGGGAGCTGTTTTTT	CASKVSGNTGELFF
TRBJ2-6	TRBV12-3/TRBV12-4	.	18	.	TGTGCCAGCAGTACCACTTCGGGACGGAACTCTGGGGCCAACGTCCTGACTTTC	CASSTTSGRNSGANVLTF
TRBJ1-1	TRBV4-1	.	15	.	TGCGCCAGCAGCGTACCAGGACAACCGAACACTGAAGCTTTCTTT	CASSVPGQPNTEAFF
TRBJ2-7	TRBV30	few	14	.	TGTGCCTGGAGTGTATCCGCGGTTTCCTACGAGCAGTACTTC	CAWSVSAVSYEQYF
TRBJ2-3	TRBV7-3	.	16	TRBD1	TGTGCCAGCAGCTTAAATCGGGACAGGGGGACAGATACGCAGTATTTT	CASSLNRDRGTDTQYF
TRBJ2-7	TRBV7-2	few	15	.	TGTGCCAGCAGCTTAGTAGGACTCGGTACCTACGAGCAGTACTTC	CASSLVGLGTYEQYF
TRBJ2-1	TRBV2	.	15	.	TGTGCCAGCAGCCCCCATGGGGGAACGGCCAATGAGCAGTTCTTC	CASSPHGGTANEQFF
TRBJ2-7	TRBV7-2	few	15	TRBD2	TGTGCCAGCAGCACTCAAGCGGGAGACCCCTACGAGCAGTACTTC	CASSTQAGDPYEQYF
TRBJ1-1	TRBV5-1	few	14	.	TGCGCCAGCAGGGTCTTAACCATGAACACTGAAGCTTTCTTT	CASRVLTMNTEAFF
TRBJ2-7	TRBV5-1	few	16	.	TGCGCCAGCAGCTTGGGCGGTGACGGATTCCTGGACGAGCAGTACTTC	CASSLGGDGFLDEQYF
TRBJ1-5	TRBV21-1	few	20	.	TGTGCCAGCAGCCCACTATCCCACATTCGAGAAGACAGACACAATCAGCCCCAGCATTTT	CASSPLSHIREDRHNQPQHF
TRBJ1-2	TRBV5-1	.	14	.	TGCGCCAGCAGCTTGGGGTTCGGGACCTATGGCTACACCTTC	CASSLGFGTYGYTF
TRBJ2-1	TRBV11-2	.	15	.	TGTGCCAGCAGCTTTGCTAGGAGCTCCTACAATGAGCAGTTCTTC	CASSFARSSYNEQFF
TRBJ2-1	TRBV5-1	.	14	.	TGCGCCAGCAGCTCGGGGGACAGCTACAATGAGCAGTTCTTC	CASSSGDSYNEQFF
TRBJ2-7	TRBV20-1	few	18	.	TGCAGTGCAACCCTCCGGGAGTTGGGCTTAACTCGCTCCTACGAGCAGTACTTC	CSATLRELGLTRSYEQYF
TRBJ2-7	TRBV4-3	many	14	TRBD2	TGCGCCAGCAGTCCGACTAGCGGGAGTTTCGAGCAGTACTTC	CASSPTSGSFEQYF
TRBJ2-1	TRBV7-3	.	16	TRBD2	TGTGCCAGCAGCTTAGCGGGAGGGGGAACCTACAATGAGCAGTTCTTC	CASSLAGGGTYNEQFF
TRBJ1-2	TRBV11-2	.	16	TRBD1	TGTGCCAGCACCCCCTTGGGACAGGGCCGACTCTATGGCTACACCTTC	CASTPLGQGRLYGYTF
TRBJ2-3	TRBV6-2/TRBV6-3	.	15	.	TGTGCCAGCAGTTTGGACGGAAACCGCACAGATACGCAGTATTTT	CASSLDGNRTDTQYF
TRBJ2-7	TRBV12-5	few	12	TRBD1	TGTGCTAGTGGTTTGGGACAGGGAGAGCAGTACTTC	CASGLGQGEQYF
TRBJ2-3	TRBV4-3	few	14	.	TGCGCCAGCAGCCAAGGAATGAAGGCAGATACGCAGTATTTT	CASSQGMKADTQYF
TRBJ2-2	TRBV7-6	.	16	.	TGTGCCAGCAGCTTAAATCCGGGATTGGAGACCGGGGAGCTGTTTTTT	CASSLNPGLETGELFF